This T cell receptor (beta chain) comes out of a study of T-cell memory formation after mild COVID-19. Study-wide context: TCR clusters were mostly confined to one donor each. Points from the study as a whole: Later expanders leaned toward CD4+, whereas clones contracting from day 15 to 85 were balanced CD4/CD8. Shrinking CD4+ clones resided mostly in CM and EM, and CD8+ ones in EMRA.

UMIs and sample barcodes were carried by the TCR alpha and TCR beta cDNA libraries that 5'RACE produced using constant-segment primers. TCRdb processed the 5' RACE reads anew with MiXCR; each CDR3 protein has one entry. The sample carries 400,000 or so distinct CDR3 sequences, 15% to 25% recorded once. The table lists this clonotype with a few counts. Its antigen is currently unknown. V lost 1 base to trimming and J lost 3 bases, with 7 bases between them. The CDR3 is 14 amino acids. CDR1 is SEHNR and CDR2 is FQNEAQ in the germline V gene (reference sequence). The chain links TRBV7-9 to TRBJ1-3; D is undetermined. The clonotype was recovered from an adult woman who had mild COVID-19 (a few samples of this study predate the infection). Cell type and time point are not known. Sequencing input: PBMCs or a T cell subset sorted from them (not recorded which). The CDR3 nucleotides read TGTGCCAGCAGCTTAGGGACGTTTGGAAACACCATATATTTT. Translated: CASSLGTFGNTIYF.